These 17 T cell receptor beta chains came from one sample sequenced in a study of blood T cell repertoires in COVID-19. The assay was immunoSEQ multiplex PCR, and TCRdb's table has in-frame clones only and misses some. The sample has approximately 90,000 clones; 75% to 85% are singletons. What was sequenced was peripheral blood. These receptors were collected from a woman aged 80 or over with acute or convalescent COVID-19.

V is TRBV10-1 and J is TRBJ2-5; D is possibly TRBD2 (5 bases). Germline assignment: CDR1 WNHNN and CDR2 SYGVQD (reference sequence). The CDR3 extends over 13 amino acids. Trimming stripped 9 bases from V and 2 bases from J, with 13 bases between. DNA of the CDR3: TGCGCCAGGTGGGTAGGGAGACAAGAGACCCAGTACTTC. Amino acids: CARWVGRQETQYF.

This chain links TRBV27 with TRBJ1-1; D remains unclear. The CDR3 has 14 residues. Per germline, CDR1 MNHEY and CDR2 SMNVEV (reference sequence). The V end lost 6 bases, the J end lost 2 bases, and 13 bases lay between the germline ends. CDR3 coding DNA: TGTGCCAGCAGCTCCAAGGCGGCCAACACTGAAGCTTTCTTT. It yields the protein CASSSKAANTEAFF.

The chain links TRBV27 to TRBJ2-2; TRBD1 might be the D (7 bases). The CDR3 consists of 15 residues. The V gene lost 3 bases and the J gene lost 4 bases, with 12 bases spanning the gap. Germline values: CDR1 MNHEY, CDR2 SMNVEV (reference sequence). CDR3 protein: CASSFGQGGTGELFF. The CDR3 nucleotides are TGTGCCAGCAGTTTTGGTCAGGGGGGCACCGGGGAGCTGTTTTTT.

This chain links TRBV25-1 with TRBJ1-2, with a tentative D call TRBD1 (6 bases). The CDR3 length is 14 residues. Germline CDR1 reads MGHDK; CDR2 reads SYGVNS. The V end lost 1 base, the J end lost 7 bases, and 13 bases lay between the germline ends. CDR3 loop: CASSESGRGTGYTF. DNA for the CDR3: TGTGCCAGCAGTGAATCGGGCAGGGGTACTGGCTACACCTTC.

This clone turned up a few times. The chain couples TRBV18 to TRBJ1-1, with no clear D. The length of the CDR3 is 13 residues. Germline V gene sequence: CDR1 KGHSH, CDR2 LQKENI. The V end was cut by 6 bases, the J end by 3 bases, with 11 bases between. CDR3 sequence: CASSDSQDTEAFF. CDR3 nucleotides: TGTGCCAGCTCGGACTCTCAGGACACTGAAGCTTTCTTT.

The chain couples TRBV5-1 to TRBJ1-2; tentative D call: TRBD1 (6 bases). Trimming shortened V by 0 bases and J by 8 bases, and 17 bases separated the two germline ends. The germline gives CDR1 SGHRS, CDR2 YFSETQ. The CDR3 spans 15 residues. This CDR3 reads CASSLAGEGVGGYTF. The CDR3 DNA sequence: TGCGCCAGCAGCTTGGCCGGCGAGGGGGTAGGCGGCTACACCTTC.

The CDR3 nucleotides are TGCGCCAGCAGCCCCGGAGGGTCGAATGAAGCTTTCTTT. It translates to CASSPGGSNEAFF. V and J are TRBV5-1 and TRBJ1-1; D ambiguous. The V and J ends lost 4 bases and 7 bases respectively, with 14 bases between them. Germline CDR1 reads SGHRS; CDR2 reads YFSETQ. The CDR3 loop spans 13 amino acids.

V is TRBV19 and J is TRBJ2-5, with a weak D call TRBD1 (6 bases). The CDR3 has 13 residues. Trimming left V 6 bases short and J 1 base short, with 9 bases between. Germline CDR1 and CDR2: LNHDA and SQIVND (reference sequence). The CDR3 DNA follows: TGTGCCAGTAGCGCGGACAGCCAAGAGACCCAGTACTTC. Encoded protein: CASSADSQETQYF.

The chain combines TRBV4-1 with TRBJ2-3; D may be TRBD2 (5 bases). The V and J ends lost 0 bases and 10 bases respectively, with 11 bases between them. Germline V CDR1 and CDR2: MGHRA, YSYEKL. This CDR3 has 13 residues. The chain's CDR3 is CASSQDQELAQYF. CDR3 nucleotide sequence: TGCGCCAGCAGCCAAGATCAGGAACTAGCGCAGTATTTT.

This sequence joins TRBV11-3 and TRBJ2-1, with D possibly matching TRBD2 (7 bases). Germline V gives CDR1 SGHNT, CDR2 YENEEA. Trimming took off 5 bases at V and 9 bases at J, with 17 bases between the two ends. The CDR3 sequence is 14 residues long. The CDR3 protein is CASSKGGRGGEQFF. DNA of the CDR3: TGTGCCAGCAGCAAAGGCGGTAGGGGGGGTGAGCAGTTCTTC.

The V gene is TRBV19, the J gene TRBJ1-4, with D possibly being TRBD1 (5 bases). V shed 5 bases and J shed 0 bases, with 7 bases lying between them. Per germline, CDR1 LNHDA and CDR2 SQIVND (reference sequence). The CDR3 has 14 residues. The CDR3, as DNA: TGTGCCAGTAGTGGGGCAGCAACTAATGAAAAACTGTTTTTT. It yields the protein CASSGAATNEKLFF.

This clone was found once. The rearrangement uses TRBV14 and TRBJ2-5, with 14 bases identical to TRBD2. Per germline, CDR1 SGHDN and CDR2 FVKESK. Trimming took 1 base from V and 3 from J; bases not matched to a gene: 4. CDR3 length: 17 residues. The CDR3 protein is CASSQGLAGGPEETQYF. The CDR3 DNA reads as TGTGCCAGCAGCCAAGGACTAGCGGGAGGGCCTGAAGAGACCCAGTACTTC.

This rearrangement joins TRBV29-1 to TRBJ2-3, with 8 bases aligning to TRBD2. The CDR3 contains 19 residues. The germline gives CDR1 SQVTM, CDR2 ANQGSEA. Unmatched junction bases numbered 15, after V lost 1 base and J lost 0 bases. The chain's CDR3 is CSVEVRRGRLAHSTDTQYF. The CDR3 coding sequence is TGCAGCGTTGAAGTAAGGAGGGGGAGACTAGCGCACAGCACAGATACGCAGTATTTT.

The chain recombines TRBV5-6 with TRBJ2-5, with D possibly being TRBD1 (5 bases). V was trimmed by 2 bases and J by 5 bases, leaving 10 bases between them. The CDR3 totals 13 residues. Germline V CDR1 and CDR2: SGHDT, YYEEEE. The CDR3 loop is CASSLEQAETQYF. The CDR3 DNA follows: TGTGCCAGCAGCTTAGAACAGGCTGAGACCCAGTACTTC.

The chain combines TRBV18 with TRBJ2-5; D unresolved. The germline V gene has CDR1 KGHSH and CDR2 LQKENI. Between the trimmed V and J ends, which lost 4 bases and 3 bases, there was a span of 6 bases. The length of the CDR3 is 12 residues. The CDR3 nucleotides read TGTGCCAGCTCACGGGCAGAAGAGACCCAGTACTTC. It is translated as CASSRAEETQYF.

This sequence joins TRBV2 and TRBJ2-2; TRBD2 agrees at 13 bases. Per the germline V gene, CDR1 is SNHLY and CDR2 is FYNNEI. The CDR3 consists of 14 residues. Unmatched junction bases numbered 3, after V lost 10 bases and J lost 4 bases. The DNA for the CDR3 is TGTGCCACGACTAGCGGGAGGTTCACCGGGGAGCTGTTTTTT. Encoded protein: CATTSGRFTGELFF.

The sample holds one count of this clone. In DNA form, the CDR3 reads TGTGCCAGTAGTATCGACAGGGAGTATCAGCCCCAGCATTTT. Protein product: CASSIDREYQPQHF. The chain employs TRBV19 and TRBJ1-5; TRBD1 agrees at 7 bases. Germline-derived CDR1 and CDR2 are LNHDA and SQIVND (reference sequence). The junction had 4 bases not matched to a gene; V was cut back by 3 bases and J by 5 bases. The CDR3 extends over 14 amino acids.